The subject of this entry is one T cell receptor (beta chain). Its antigen is not identified. The data were obtained in a study of T cell responses to AZD1222 COVID-19 vaccine. The study, taken as a whole, reports: Mostly white British, mostly female donors; authors suggested clonal diversity may be underestimated.

Repertoires were generated with immunoSEQ multiplex PCR, while TCRdb's copy carries only in-frame clones and drops some. The table shows about 120,000 clones, with roughly 84% occurring only once. Germline V CDR1 and CDR2: SGHDT, YYEEEE. With 4 bases clipped from V and 6 bases from J, the junction kept 14 bases outside the gene matches. The CDR3 is made up of 17 amino acids. The TCR originated in an adult in good health. The specimen was peripheral blood, collected on day 0 of AZD1222 vaccination. The chain joins TRBV5-6 to TRBJ2-2, with 8 bases identical to TRBD2. CDR3 amino acids: CASSHWIAGIFPGELFF. The CDR3 DNA reads as TGTGCCAGCAGCCATTGGATAGCGGGGATCTTCCCCGGGGAGCTGTTTTTT.